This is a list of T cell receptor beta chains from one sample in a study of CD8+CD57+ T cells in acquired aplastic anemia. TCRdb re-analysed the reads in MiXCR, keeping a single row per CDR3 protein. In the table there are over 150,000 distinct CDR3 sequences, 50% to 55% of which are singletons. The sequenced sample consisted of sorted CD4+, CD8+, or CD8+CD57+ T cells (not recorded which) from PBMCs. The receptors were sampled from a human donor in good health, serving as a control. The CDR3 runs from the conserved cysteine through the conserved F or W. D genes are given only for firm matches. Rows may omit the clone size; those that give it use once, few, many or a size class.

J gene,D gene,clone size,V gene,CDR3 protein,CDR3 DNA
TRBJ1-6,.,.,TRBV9,CASSVSRAYDSPLHF,TGTGCCAGCAGCGTAAGTAGGGCCTACGATTCACCCCTCCACTTT
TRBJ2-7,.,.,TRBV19,CASSRSQGVAEQYF,TGTGCCAGTAGTAGGTCGCAGGGAGTGGCCGAGCAGTACTTC
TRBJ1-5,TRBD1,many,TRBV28,CASSRQGSLQPQHF,TGTGCCAGCAGTCGACAGGGGAGTCTTCAGCCCCAGCATTTT
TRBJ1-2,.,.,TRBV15,CATSPIQRAGGYTF,TGTGCCACCAGCCCTATACAGCGGGCCGGCGGCTACACCTTC
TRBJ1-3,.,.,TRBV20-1,CSATEGGNTIYF,TGCAGTGCTACTGAAGGGGGTAACACCATATATTTT
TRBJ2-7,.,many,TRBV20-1,CSAAGVGGRGYEQYF,TGCAGTGCTGCCGGGGTGGGGGGACGGGGATACGAGCAGTACTTC
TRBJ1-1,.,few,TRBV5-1,CASSLFSDREAFF,TGTGCCAGCAGCTTATTCTCAGACCGGGAAGCTTTCTTT
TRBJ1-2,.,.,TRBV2,CASSGGGSISYTF,TGTGCCAGCAGTGGAGGGGGATCTATTAGCTACACCTTC
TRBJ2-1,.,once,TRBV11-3,CASSLVAEEYNEQFF,TGTGCCAGCAGCTTAGTGGCTGAGGAGTACAATGAGCAGTTCTTC
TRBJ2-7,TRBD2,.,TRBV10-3,CAISVTSGRNEQYF,TGTGCCATCAGTGTGACTAGCGGGAGGAACGAGCAGTACTTC
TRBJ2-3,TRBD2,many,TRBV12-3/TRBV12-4,CASSQTSGSTPDTQYF,TGTGCCAGCAGTCAAACTAGCGGGTCGACCCCAGATACGCAGTATTTT
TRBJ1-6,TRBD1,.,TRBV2,CASSGDRGLASPLHF,TGTGCCAGCAGTGGAGACAGGGGGCTTGCTTCACCCCTCCACTTT
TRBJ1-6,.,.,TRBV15,CATRSQGYNSPLHF,TGTGCCACCAGGTCCCAGGGGTATAATTCACCCCTCCACTTT
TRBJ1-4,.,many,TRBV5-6,CASSLRPGRGTHEKLFF,TGTGCCAGCAGCTTGCGGCCAGGAAGGGGAACGCATGAAAAACTGTTTTTT
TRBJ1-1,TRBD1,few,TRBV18,CASSPLAGTANTEAFF,TGTGCCAGCTCACCCCTTGCCGGGACAGCGAACACTGAAGCTTTCTTT
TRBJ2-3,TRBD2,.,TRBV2,CASSPPGLAGGSTDTQYF,TGTGCCAGCTCACCACCGGGACTAGCGGGGGGAAGCACAGATACGCAGTATTTT
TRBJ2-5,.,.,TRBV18,CASSDLGDLGAQYF,TGTGCCAGCTCCGACCTCGGGGATTTGGGGGCCCAGTACTTC
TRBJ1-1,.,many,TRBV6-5,CASSYSGATEAFF,TGTGCCAGCAGTTACTCGGGGGCGACTGAAGCTTTCTTT
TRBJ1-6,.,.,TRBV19,CASSSVEGSPLHF,TGTGCCAGTAGTAGTGTTGAGGGATCACCCCTCCACTTT
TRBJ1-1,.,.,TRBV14,CASSQDAGMNTEALF,TGTGCCAGCAGCCAAGATGCAGGAATGAACACTGAAGCTCTCTTT
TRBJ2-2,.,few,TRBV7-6,CASSLGLVMLAGELFF,TGTGCCAGCAGCTTAGGCCTAGTCATGTTAGCCGGGGAGCTGTTTTTT
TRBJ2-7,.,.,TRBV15,CATSMSVVYRSYEQYF,TGTGCCACCAGCATGTCGGTTGTGTACCGTTCGTACGAGCAGTACTTC
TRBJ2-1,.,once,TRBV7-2,CTSSLAGAAYSEQFF,TGTACCAGCAGCTTAGCAGGGGCTGCGTACAGTGAGCAGTTCTTC
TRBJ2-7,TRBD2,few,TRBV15,CATSRESEREKGEQYF,TGTGCCACCAGCAGAGAGAGTGAGCGGGAGAAGGGCGAGCAGTACTTC
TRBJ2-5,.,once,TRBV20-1,CSANDRETQYF,TGCAGTGCAAACGACAGGGAGACCCAGTACTTC
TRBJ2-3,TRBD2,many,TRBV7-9,CASSYLSGGRTNTQYF,TGTGCCAGCAGCTACCTTAGCGGGGGACGCACGAATACGCAGTATTTT
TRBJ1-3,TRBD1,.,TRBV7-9,CASSTGTGRHANTIYF,TGTGCCAGCAGCACAGGGACAGGGAGGCATGCAAACACCATATATTTT
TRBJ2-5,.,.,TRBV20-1,CSARTDGVGAQETQYF,TGCAGTGCTAGAACCGATGGGGTAGGAGCCCAAGAGACCCAGTACTTC
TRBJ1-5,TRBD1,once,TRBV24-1,CATSDPGQPESQPQHF,TGTGCCACCAGTGACCCGGGACAGCCGGAGAGTCAGCCCCAGCATTTT
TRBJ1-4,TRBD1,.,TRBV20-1,CSAPRTGAGEKLFF,TGCAGTGCTCCTCGGACAGGGGCGGGTGAAAAACTGTTTTTT
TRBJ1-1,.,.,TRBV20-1,CSASTNWAEAFF,TGCAGTGCTAGTACAAATTGGGCTGAAGCTTTCTTT
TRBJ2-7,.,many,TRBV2,CASSDGAGSWGEQYF,TGTGCCAGCAGTGACGGGGCAGGTTCTTGGGGGGAGCAGTACTTC
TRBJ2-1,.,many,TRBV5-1,CASSLRLASTSSYNEQFF,TGCGCCAGCAGCTTGAGGCTAGCGTCCACCAGCTCCTACAATGAGCAGTTCTTC
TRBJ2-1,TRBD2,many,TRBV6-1,CASSELASGVGNEQFF,TGTGCCAGCAGTGAATTGGCTAGCGGGGTAGGTAATGAGCAGTTCTTC
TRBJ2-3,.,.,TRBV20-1,CSARVDRGTDTQYF,TGCAGTGCTAGAGTCGACAGAGGCACAGATACGCAGTATTTT
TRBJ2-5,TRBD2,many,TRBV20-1,CSARDVSSGGLWETQYF,TGCAGTGCTAGAGATGTTTCCAGCGGGGGGCTGTGGGAGACCCAGTACTTC
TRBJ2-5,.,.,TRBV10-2,CASSRRVETQYF,TGCGCCAGCAGTCGTAGGGTTGAGACCCAGTACTTC
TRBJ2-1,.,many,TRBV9,CASSVHSQVSYNEQFF,TGTGCCAGCAGCGTACACAGCCAGGTCTCCTACAATGAGCAGTTCTTC
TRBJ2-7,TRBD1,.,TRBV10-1,CAGSDGTGVSYEQYF,TGCGCCGGCAGTGACGGGACAGGGGTCTCCTACGAGCAGTACTTC
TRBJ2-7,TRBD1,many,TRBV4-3,CASSQDMAGQGTYEQYF,TGCGCCAGCAGCCAAGATATGGCGGGACAGGGAACCTACGAGCAGTACTTC
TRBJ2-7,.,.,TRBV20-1,CSARSVTDSYEQYF,TGCAGTGCTAGATCTGTGACAGATTCCTACGAGCAGTACTTC
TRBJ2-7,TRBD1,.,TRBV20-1,CSGIPGQGYGQYF,TGCAGTGGGATTCCGGGACAGGGCTACGGACAGTACTTC
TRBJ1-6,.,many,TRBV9,CASSVTGSPNSPLHF,TGTGCCAGCAGCGTAACAGGGTCCCCTAATTCACCCCTCCACTTT
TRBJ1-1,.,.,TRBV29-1,CSVMGDGDTEAFF,TGCAGCGTTATGGGGGATGGGGACACTGAAGCTTTCTTT
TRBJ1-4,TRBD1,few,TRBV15,CATSDRVGEKLFF,TGTGCCACCAGCGACAGGGTTGGCGAAAAACTGTTTTTT
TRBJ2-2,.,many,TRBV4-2,CASSQVSGELFF,TGTGCCAGCAGCCAAGTATCCGGGGAGCTGTTTTTT